This T cell receptor beta chain appears in the sequencing data of a study of OX40 agonist ivuxolimab in advanced cancers. Study as a whole: One hepatocellular carcinoma and a couple of cutaneous melanoma patients partially responded.

The CDR3 sequence is 13 residues long. CDR1 and CDR2 from the germline V gene are LGHNT and FRNRAP. The germline V and J ends were trimmed by 3 bases and 4 bases, with 9 bases remaining between them. TCRdb's copy holds only in-frame clones and misses some; the assay was immunoSEQ multiplex PCR. The data hold about 91,000 clones, with around 84% observed a single time. The TCR sequence derives from an adult with an advanced solid tumor such as melanoma, head and neck, liver or kidney cancer. Specimen: CD4+ or CD8+ T cells sorted from blood, collected in a trial of the OX40 agonist ivuxolimab. This chain uses TRBV12-5 with TRBJ1-1; D is uncertain. CDR3 loop: CASGLEPGTEAFF. The CDR3 coding sequence is TGTGCTAGTGGTTTAGAACCAGGCACTGAAGCTTTCTTT.